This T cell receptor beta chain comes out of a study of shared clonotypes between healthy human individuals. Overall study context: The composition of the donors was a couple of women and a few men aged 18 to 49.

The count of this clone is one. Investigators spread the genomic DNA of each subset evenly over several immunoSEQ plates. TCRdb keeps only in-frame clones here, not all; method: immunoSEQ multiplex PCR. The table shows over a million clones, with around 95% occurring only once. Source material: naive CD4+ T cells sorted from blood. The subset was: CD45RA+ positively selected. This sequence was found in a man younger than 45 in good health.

The CDR3 DNA sequence: TGCAGCGTATCGGGCGGTAGATACGAGCAGTACTTC. This codes for CSVSGGRYEQYF. The chain employs TRBV29-1 and TRBJ2-7; no clear D. Trimming shortened V by 6 bases and J by 4 bases, and 13 bases separated the two germline ends. CDR1 is SQVTM and CDR2 is ANQGSEA in the germline V gene. CDR3 size: 12 residues.